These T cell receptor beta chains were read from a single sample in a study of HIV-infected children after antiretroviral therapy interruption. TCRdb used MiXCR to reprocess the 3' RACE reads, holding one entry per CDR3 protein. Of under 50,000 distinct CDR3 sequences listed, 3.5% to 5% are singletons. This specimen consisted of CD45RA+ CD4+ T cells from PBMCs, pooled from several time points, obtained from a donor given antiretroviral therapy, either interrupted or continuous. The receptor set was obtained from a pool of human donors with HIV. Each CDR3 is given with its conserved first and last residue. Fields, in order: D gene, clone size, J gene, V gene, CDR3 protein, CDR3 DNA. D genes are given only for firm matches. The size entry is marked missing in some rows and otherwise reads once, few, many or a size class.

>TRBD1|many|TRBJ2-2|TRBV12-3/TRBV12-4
CASRGRQGNTGELFF
TGTGCCAGCAGAGGCAGACAGGGTAACACCGGGGAGCTGTTTTTT
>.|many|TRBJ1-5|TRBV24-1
CATSDTGSNQPQHF
TGTGCCACCAGTGACACCGGTAGCAATCAGCCCCAGCATTTT
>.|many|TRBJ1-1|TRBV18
CASSPFAGSAEAFF
TGTGCCAGCTCACCATTCGCAGGGAGTGCTGAAGCTTTCTTT
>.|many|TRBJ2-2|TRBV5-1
CASPGLGTGELFF
TGCGCCAGCCCTGGTCTCGGCACCGGGGAGCTGTTTTTT
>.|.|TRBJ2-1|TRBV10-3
CAIGGQRTIGNEQFF
TGTGCCATCGGGGGACAACGTACCATAGGCAATGAGCAGTTCTTC
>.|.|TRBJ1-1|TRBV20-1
CSALRFSYRNTEAFF
TGCAGTGCGCTGAGGTTCTCCTACAGGAACACTGAAGCTTTCTTT
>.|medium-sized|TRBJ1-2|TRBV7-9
CASSFSQGNSDYTF
TGTGCCAGCAGTTTCTCACAGGGCAACTCCGACTACACCTTC
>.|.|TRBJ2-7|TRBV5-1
CASSLAGDPSYEQYF
TGCGCCAGCAGCTTGGCAGGGGACCCCTCCTACGAGCAGTACTTC
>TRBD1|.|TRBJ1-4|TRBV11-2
CASSGSGTGGRPLFF
TGTGCCAGCTCAGGATCTGGGACAGGGGGAAGGCCACTGTTTTTT
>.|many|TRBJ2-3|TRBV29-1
CSVEAILGGGDTQYF
TGCAGCGTTGAAGCTATTCTGGGAGGTGGAGATACGCAGTATTTT